This T cell receptor beta chain emerged from a study of cytomegalovirus exposure and HLA in healthy donors. Overall study findings and caveats: Common viral pathogens seemed, in a later analysis, to connect with several of the most significant clusters. In an earlier analysis, most TCR beta V segments were productive about 87% or about 30% of the time. Across donors, presence/absence analyses took sequencing depth to be roughly uniform.

Trimming removed 4 bases at V and 1 base at J, with 12 bases between. Per germline, CDR1 SGHTA and CDR2 FQGTGA. There are 15 residues in the CDR3. Concerning this clone itself: The antigen is not known.

It was with 60 Vbeta and 13 Jbeta primers that the PCR ran. Some clones are missing from TCRdb's copy, which holds only in-frame ones; the method was immunoSEQ multiplex PCR. Among about 180,000 clones, 80% were seen once, and the ten largest hold 1%. Regarding donors, all were healthy bone marrow donors. The sequenced material came from PBMCs. The chain has TRBV7-3 and TRBJ2-3, with a tentative D call TRBD2 (5 bases). The TCR comes from a woman aged 45-65 years in good health and CMV-seropositive. The CDR3 reads CASSWRASRTDTQYF. CDR3 sequence (DNA): TGTGCCAGCAGCTGGCGGGCCAGCCGCACAGATACGCAGTATTTT. Together with reference TRBV7-3 and TRBJ2-3, the CDR3 gives the full variable domain: GAGVSQTPSNKVTEKGKYVELRCDPISGHTALYWYRQSLGQGPEFLIYFQGTGAADDSGLPNDRFFAVRPEGSVSTLKIQRTERGDSAVYLCASSWRASRTDTQYFGPGTRLTVL.